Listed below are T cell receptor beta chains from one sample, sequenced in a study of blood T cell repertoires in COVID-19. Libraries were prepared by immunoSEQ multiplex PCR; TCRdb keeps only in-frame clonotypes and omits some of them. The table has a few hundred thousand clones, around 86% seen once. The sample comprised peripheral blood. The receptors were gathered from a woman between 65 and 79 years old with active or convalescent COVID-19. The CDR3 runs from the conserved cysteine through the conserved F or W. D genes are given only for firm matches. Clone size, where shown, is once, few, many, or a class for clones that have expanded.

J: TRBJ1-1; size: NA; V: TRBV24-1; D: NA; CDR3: CATSDRGNTEAFF; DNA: TGTGCCACCAGTGATAGGGGGAACACTGAAGCTTTCTTT
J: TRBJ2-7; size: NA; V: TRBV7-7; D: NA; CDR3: CASSPGGGYSYEQYF; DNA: TGTGCCAGCAGCCCTGGTGGAGGCTACTCCTACGAGCAGTACTTC
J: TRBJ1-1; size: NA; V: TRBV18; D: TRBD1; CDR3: CASSPGADRESFLAFF; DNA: TGTGCCAGCTCACCTGGGGCCGACAGGGAGTCTTTTCTAGCTTTCTTT
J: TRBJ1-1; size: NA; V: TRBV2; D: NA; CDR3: CASNGQLEAFF; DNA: TGTGCCAGCAACGGACAGCTTGAAGCTTTCTTT
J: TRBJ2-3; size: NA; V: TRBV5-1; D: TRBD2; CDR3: CASSLVSGGSTSTDTQYF; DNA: TGCGCCAGCAGCTTGGTCAGCGGGGGATCGACTAGCACAGATACGCAGTATTTT
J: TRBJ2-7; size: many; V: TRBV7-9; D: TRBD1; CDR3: CASSFLTGTADEQYF; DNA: TGTGCCAGCAGCTTCCTAACCGGGACAGCGGACGAGCAGTACTTC
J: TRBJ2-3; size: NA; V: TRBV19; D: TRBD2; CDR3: CASRAGGPLLPADTQYF; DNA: TGTGCCAGTAGGGCGGGGGGGCCCCTACTACCAGCAGATACGCAGTATTTT
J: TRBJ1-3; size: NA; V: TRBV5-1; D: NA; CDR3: CASSSQPPVGSSGNTIYF; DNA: TGCGCCAGCAGCTCCCAACCCCCTGTTGGCTCCTCTGGAAACACCATATATTTT
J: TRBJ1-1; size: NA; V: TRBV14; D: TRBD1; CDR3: CASSHRTGRALEAFF; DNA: TGTGCCAGCAGCCACAGGACAGGGAGGGCACTTGAAGCTTTCTTT
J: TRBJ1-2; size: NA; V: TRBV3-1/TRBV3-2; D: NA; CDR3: CASSQGGADYGYTF; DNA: TGTGCCAGCAGCCAAGGGGGCGCCGACTATGGCTACACCTTC
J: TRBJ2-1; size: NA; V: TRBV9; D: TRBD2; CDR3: CASSVVSGVANEQFF; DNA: TGTGCCAGCAGCGTAGTGAGCGGGGTGGCTAATGAGCAGTTCTTC
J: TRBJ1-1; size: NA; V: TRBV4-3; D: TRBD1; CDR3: CASSQAGGMSAFF; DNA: TGCGCCAGCAGTCAAGCAGGGGGAATGTCAGCTTTCTTT
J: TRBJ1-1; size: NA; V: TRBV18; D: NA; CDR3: CASSPVQYTEAFF; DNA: TGTGCCAGCTCACCGGTACAGTACACTGAAGCTTTCTTT
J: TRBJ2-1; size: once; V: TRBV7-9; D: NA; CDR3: CASSPRGDSNEQFF; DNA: TGTGCCAGCAGCCCCAGGGGGGACTCCAATGAGCAGTTCTTC
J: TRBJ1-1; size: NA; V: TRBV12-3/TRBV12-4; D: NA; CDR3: CASSFLTEAFF; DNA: TGTGCCAGCAGTTTTCTGACTGAAGCTTTCTTT
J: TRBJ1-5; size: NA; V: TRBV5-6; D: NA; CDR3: CASSLVGVREPQHF; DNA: TGTGCCAGCAGCTTGGTAGGGGTTAGGGAGCCCCAGCATTTT
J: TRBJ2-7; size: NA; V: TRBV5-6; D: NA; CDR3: CASSSLAPTIYEQYF; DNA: TGTGCCAGCAGCTCCCTAGCGCCCACTATCTACGAGCAGTACTTC
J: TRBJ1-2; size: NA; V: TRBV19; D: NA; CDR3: CASSPTDRTNYGYTF; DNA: TGTGCCAGTAGTCCGACGGACAGAACTAACTATGGCTACACCTTC
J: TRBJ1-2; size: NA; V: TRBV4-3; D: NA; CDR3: CASSQGTTVNYGYTF; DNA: TGCGCCAGCAGCCAAGGTACAACAGTTAACTATGGCTACACCTTC
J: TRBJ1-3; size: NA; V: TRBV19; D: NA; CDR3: CASTARGLHTIYF; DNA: TGTGCCAGTACGGCCCGGGGGTTGCACACCATATATTTT
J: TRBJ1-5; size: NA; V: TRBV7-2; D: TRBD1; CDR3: CASSLGTVNQPQHF; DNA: TGTGCCAGCAGCCTGGGGACAGTTAATCAGCCCCAGCATTTT
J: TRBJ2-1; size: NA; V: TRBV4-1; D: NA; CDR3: CASSILNEQFF; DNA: TGCGCCAGCAGCATCCTAAATGAGCAGTTCTTC
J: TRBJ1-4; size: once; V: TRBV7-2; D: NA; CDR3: CASSLGQGGEKLFF; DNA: TGTGCCAGCAGCTTAGGGCAGGGTGGTGAAAAACTGTTTTTT
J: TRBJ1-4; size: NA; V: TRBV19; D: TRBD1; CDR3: CASSPDRREKLFF; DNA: TGTGCCAGTAGCCCGGACAGGCGTGAAAAACTGTTTTTT
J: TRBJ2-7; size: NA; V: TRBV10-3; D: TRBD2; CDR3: CAISGASGTSYEQYF; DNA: TGTGCCATCAGTGGGGCTAGCGGTACCTCCTACGAGCAGTACTTC
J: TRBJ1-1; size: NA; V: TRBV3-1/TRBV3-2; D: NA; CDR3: CASSRTANTEAFF; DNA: TGTGCCAGCAGCCGGACAGCGAACACTGAAGCTTTCTTT
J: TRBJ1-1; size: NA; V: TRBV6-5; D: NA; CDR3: CASNRGVSTEAFF; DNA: TGTGCCAGCAACCGGGGGGTGAGCACTGAAGCTTTCTTT
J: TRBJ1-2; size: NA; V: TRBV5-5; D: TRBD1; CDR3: CASSYTGQGSYGYTF; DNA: TGTGCCAGCAGCTACACCGGACAGGGAAGCTATGGCTACACCTTC
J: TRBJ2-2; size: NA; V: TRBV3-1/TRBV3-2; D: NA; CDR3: CASSQLQVVTGELFF; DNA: TGTGCCAGCAGCCAACTACAGGTTGTCACCGGGGAGCTGTTTTTT
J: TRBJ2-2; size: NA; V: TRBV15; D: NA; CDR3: CATSARDWTGELFF; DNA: TGTGCCACCAGCGCCCGGGACTGGACCGGGGAGCTGTTTTTT
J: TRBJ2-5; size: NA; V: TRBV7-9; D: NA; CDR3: CASSLLGRSKETQYF; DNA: TGTGCCAGCAGCTTGCTGGGGCGGTCAAAAGAGACCCAGTACTTC
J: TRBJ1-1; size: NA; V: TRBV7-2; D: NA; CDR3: CASSPGGVSTEAFF; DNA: TGTGCCAGCAGTCCGGGGGGGGTGTCCACTGAAGCTTTCTTT
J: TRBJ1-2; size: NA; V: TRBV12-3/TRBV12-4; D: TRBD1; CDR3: CASSRTGSGGYTF; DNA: TGTGCCAGCAGTCGGACAGGATCTGGTGGCTACACCTTC
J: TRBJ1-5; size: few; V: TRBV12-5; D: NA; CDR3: CASGLLLLGDQPQHF; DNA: TGTGCTAGTGGTCTTCTTCTACTGGGCGATCAGCCCCAGCATTTT
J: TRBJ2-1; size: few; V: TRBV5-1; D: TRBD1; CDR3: CASSPLVTGGGDEQFF; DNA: TGCGCCAGCAGCCCGTTGGTGACAGGGGGTGGCGATGAGCAGTTCTTC
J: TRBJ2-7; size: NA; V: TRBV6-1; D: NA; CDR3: CASSELGVLPREQYF; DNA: TGTGCCAGCAGTGAATTAGGGGTCTTACCCAGGGAGCAGTACTTC
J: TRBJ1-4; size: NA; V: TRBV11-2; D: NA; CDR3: CASSLRGNSKKLFF; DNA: TGTGCCAGCAGCTTAAGAGGGAATTCGAAAAAACTGTTTTTT
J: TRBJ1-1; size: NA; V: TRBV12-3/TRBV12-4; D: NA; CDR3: CASSEGGRTEAFF; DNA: TGTGCCAGCAGTGAGGGTGGGAGGACTGAAGCTTTCTTT
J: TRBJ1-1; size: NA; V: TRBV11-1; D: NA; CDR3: CASSLANRRNTEAFF; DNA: TGTGCCAGCAGCTTAGCTAACAGGAGAAACACTGAAGCTTTCTTT
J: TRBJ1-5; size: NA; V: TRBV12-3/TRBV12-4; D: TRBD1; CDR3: CASKTGQNQPQHF; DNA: TGTGCCAGCAAAACGGGACAGAATCAGCCCCAGCATTTT
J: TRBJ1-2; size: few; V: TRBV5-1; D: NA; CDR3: CASSLAPGNYGYTF; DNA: TGCGCCAGCAGCTTGGCCCCAGGGAACTATGGCTACACCTTC
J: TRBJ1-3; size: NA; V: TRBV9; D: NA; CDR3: CASTGGAGNTIYF; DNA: TGTGCCAGCACCGGTGGAGCTGGAAACACCATATATTTT
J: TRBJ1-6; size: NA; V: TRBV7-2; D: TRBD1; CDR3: CASSFRLGGQKNSPLHF; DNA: TGTGCCAGCAGCTTTAGGTTAGGGGGACAGAAGAATTCACCCCTCCACTTT
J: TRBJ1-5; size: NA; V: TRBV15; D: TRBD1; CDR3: CATSRDQGASLGPQHF; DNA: TGTGCCACCAGCAGAGATCAGGGGGCGTCATTGGGGCCCCAGCATTTT
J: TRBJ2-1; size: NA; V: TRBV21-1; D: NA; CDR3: CASSKADRGPKIGSYNEQFF; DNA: TGTGCCAGCAGCAAAGCGGACAGGGGGCCAAAGATTGGCTCCTACAATGAGCAGTTCTTC
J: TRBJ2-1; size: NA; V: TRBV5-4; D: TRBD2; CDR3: CASSRTGGGYNEQFF; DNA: TGTGCCAGCAGTCGGACCGGGGGGGGCTACAATGAGCAGTTCTTC
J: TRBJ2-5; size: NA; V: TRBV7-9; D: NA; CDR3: CASSWTVIQETQYF; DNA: TGTGCCAGCAGCTGGACAGTTATCCAAGAGACCCAGTACTTC
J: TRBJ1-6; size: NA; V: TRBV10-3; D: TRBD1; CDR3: CAISDGQGLRPLHF; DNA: TGTGCCATCAGTGACGGACAGGGGTTGAGGCCCCTCCACTTT
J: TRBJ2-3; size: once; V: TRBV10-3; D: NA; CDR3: CAISGWRADTQYF; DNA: TGTGCCATCAGTGGGTGGCGGGCGGATACGCAGTATTTT
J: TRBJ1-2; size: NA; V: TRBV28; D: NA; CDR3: CASISGSHYGYTF; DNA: TGTGCCAGCATATCCGGTTCTCACTATGGCTACACCTTC
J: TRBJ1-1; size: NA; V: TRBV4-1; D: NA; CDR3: CASKKGGEREAFF; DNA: TGCGCCAGCAAAAAGGGTGGGGAGCGAGAAGCTTTCTTT
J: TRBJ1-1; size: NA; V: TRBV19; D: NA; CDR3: CASSTEGTPRGEAFF; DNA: TGTGCCAGTAGTACCGAGGGGACTCCTCGGGGTGAAGCTTTCTTT
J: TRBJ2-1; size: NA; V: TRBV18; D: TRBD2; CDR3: CASSPQAGGLNEQFF; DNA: TGTGCCAGCTCACCACAGGCGGGGGGTTTGAATGAGCAGTTCTTC
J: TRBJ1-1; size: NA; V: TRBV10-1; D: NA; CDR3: CARRLSEAFF; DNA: TGCGCCAGGCGACTCTCTGAAGCTTTCTTT
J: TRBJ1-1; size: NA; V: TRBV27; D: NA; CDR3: CASAKDSGGVIREAFF; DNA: TGTGCCAGCGCAAAAGACAGCGGAGGGGTAATCCGTGAAGCTTTCTTT
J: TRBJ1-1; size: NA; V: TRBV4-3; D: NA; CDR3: CASSQSPGVNTEAFF; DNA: TGCGCCAGCAGCCAGAGCCCAGGGGTTAACACTGAAGCTTTCTTT
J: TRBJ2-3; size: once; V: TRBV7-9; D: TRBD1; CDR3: CASTSGTVSTDTQYF; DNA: TGTGCCAGCACCTCCGGGACAGTCAGCACAGATACGCAGTATTTT
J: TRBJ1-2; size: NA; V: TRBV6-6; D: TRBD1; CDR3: CASSYGTGVGYTF; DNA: TGTGCCAGCAGTTACGGGACAGGGGTTGGCTACACCTTC
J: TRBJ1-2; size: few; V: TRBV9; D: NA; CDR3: CASSVGTAYGYTF; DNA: TGTGCCAGCAGCGTAGGGACAGCTTATGGCTACACCTTC